The 27 T cell receptor beta chains reported below all come from one sample, sequenced in a study of blood T cell repertoires in COVID-19. Produced via immunoSEQ multiplex PCR; TCRdb's table is partial and in-frame only. The data contain about 70,000 clones, approximately 77% of them seen just once; the ten biggest clones take up 0.83%. Specimen: peripheral blood. The receptor set was obtained from a woman aged 70 to 79 with acute or convalescent COVID-19.

CDR3 amino acids: CASSQGPGSSSGANVLTF. In nucleotides, the CDR3 is TGTGCCAGCAGTCAGGGGCCAGGATCGAGCTCTGGGGCCAACGTCCTGACTTTC. The chain has TRBV6-6 and TRBJ2-6, with a tentative D call TRBD1 (6 bases). The V gene lost 5 bases and the J gene lost 0 bases, with 17 bases spanning the gap. This CDR3 comprises 18 residues. The germline CDR1 and CDR2 sequences are MNHNY and SVGAGI (reference sequence).

V is TRBV5-1 and J is TRBJ2-3, with 8 bases identical to TRBD1. The trim removed 4 bases at V and 3 bases at J, leaving 10 bases unmatched. Per the germline V gene, CDR1 is SGHRS and CDR2 is YFSETQ. The CDR3 consists of 16 residues. The chain's CDR3 is CASSQEGQGSTDTQYF. The CDR3 DNA reads as TGCGCCAGCAGCCAAGAAGGACAGGGTAGTACAGATACGCAGTATTTT.

The chain couples TRBV19 to TRBJ2-3, with 8 nucleotides matching TRBD2. V shed 4 bases and J 7 bases; nucleotides not matched to a gene: 10. The germline CDR1 and CDR2 sequences are LNHDA and SQIVND (reference sequence). The CDR3 has 15 residues. CDR3: CASSTAGAGGYTQYF. DNA for the CDR3: TGTGCCAGTAGTACAGCGGGGGCCGGGGGATATACGCAGTATTTT.

The chain uses TRBV27 and TRBJ2-5, with a weak D call TRBD1 (6 bases). The CDR3 covers 12 residues. V shed 10 bases and J shed 2 bases, with 11 bases lying between them. Looked up from germline, CDR1 is MNHEY and CDR2 is SMNVEV (reference sequence). The CDR3 is CANHGQQETQYF. The CDR3 nucleotides are TGTGCCAACCACGGACAGCAAGAGACCCAGTACTTC.

The chain recombines TRBV30 with TRBJ1-3; D is unclear. The CDR3 consists of 14 residues. Germline values: CDR1 GTSNPN, CDR2 SVGIG (reference sequence). The germline V and J ends were trimmed by 5 bases and 1 base, with 12 bases remaining between them. CDR3 protein: CAWGNRGSGNTIYF. CDR3 sequence (DNA): TGTGCCTGGGGCAATAGAGGTTCTGGAAACACCATATATTTT.

The chain couples TRBV5-1 to TRBJ2-5, with 9 bases that match TRBD1. The CDR3 loop spans 14 amino acids. After removal of 0 bases from V and 6 bases from J, the junction contained 3 bases not matched to a gene. Per germline, CDR1 SGHRS and CDR2 YFSETQ. The CDR3 region has the DNA TGCGCCAGCAGCTTGGGGGACAGGGAGAAGACCCAGTACTTC. It specifies CASSLGDREKTQYF.

The CDR3 spells CASSFSQLWVQETQYF. The CDR3 nucleotides read TGTGCCAGCAGCTTCTCACAGCTATGGGTGCAAGAGACCCAGTACTTC. The V and J genes are TRBV5-4 and TRBJ2-5; no definite D call. CDR1 SGHNT and CDR2 YYREEE come from the germline V gene (reference sequence). Trimming took off 2 bases at V and 2 bases at J, with 16 bases between the two ends. This CDR3 region has 16 residues.

The rearrangement joins TRBV30 to TRBJ2-3; D is uncertain. Trimming removed 0 bases from V and 9 bases from J, with 10 bases in between. The CDR3 runs 12 residues. CDR1 is GTSNPN, CDR2 SVGIG, per germline (reference sequence). CDR3 residues: CAWSVQEYTQYF. Here the CDR3 DNA reads TGTGCCTGGAGTGTCCAAGAGTACACGCAGTATTTT.

The rearrangement joins TRBV10-3 to TRBJ1-1, with D perhaps TRBD1 (5 bases). V lost 0 bases, J lost 6 bases, and 14 bases lay in between. CDR3 size: 15 residues. Per the germline V gene, CDR1 is ENHRY and CDR2 is SYGVKD. The CDR3 reads CAISESREEVSEAFF. The DNA of the CDR3 is TGTGCCATCAGTGAGTCCAGGGAAGAAGTGTCTGAAGCTTTCTTT.

This clone was observed a handful of times. The chain employs TRBV10-3 and TRBJ2-1; 11 bases are a match to TRBD2. CDR3 length equals 15 residues. With 2 bases clipped from V and 3 bases from J, the junction kept 0 bases outside the gene matches. Germline CDR1 and CDR2: ENHRY and SYGVKD. The CDR3 DNA sequence: TGTGCCATCAGTGAGACTAGCGGGGGCTACAATGAGCAGTTCTTC. It translates to CAISETSGGYNEQFF.

CDR3 loop: CASSTNRFGLAGEETQYF. CDR3 DNA sequence: TGTGCCAGCAGCACAAACCGGTTCGGACTAGCGGGAGAAGAGACCCAGTACTTC. The J gene is TRBJ2-5, the V gene TRBV11-2, with 13 nucleotides matching TRBD2. The CDR3 extends over 18 amino acids. Germline values: CDR1 SGHAT, CDR2 FQNNGV. V was pared by 5 bases and J by 3 bases, with 12 bases of the junction left unmatched.

The rearrangement uses TRBV6-5 and TRBJ2-7; D is possibly TRBD2 (5 bases). This CDR3 region has 11 residues. Per germline, CDR1 MNHEY and CDR2 SVGAGI. V lost 6 bases to trimming and J lost 7 bases, with 10 bases between them. Here the CDR3 reads CASRNGGEQYF. In DNA form, the CDR3 reads TGTGCCAGCAGGAATGGAGGTGAGCAGTACTTC.

The chain links TRBV10-3 to TRBJ2-7; D might be TRBD2 (6 bases). Deletions cut 8 bases from V and 6 bases from J, with 14 bases between. The CDR3 consists of 12 residues. Germline V lookup: CDR1 ENHRY, CDR2 SYGVKD. CDR3 DNA: TGTGCCATCGGCGGGACTGGCCTCGAGCAGTACTTC. Its protein product is CAIGGTGLEQYF.

V gene TRBV30 combines with J gene TRBJ1-2; D may be TRBD1 (6 bases). Per germline, CDR1 GTSNPN and CDR2 SVGIG (reference sequence). V lost 4 bases, J lost 4 bases, and 19 bases lay in between. This CDR3 region has 15 residues. CDR3 in amino acids: CAWTRGGGSGYGYTF. For the CDR3, the DNA is TGTGCCTGGACCAGAGGGGGGGGCTCGGGCTATGGCTACACCTTC.

V usage is TRBV19 and J usage is TRBJ1-2, with D perhaps TRBD1 (5 bases). The V end lost 6 bases, the J end lost 5 bases, and 10 bases lay between the germline ends. CDR3 length equals 12 residues. Germline CDR1 LNHDA, CDR2 SQIVND (reference sequence). CDR3 nucleotide sequence: TGTGCCAGTAGCCAAGGGGAATATGGCTACACCTTC. It translates to CASSQGEYGYTF.

In its sample, this clone was seen many times. The chain carries TRBV11-3 and TRBJ2-1; 7 bases fit TRBD1. The germline V gene has CDR1 SGHNT and CDR2 YENEEA. V trimming: 5 bases; J trimming: 3 bases; junction bases outside the gene matches: 4. This CDR3 contains 14 residues. The DNA for the CDR3 is TGTGCCAGCAGCCCCCGACAGGGCTACAATGAGCAGTTCTTC. Its protein is CASSPRQGYNEQFF.

The chain uses TRBV5-6 and TRBJ1-5, with D possibly being TRBD1 (5 bases). There are 14 residues in the CDR3. Trimming removed 2 bases at V and 6 bases at J, with 12 bases between. Germline CDR1 is SGHDT and CDR2 is YYEEEE. The CDR3 region is CASSLAGIAQPQHF. CDR3 coding DNA: TGTGCCAGCAGCTTAGCAGGGATCGCTCAGCCCCAGCATTTT.

The chain employs TRBV6-6 and TRBJ1-2; D gene unclear. The germline V gene has CDR1 MNHNY and CDR2 SVGAGI (reference sequence). V lost 0 bases, J lost 2 bases, and 7 bases lay in between. The CDR3 spans 14 residues. The CDR3 loop is CASSYSKQNYGYTF. The CDR3 coding sequence is TGTGCCAGCAGTTACTCGAAACAGAACTATGGCTACACCTTC.

V and J are TRBV18 and TRBJ2-5, with TRBD2 matching over 11 bases. After removal of 3 bases from V and 3 bases from J, the junction contained 6 bases not matched to a gene. Germline CDR1 and CDR2: KGHSH and LQKENI. The CDR3 extends over 16 amino acids. CDR3 region: CASSPTSGIQKETQYF. The CDR3 DNA is TGTGCCAGCTCACCGACTAGCGGGATACAGAAAGAGACCCAGTACTTC. The complete variable domain, with remaining parts taken from reference TRBV18 and TRBJ2-5, reads NAGVMQNPRHLVRRRGQEARLRCSPMKGHSHVYWYRQLPEEGLKFMVYLQKENIIDESGMPKERFSAEFPKEGPSILRIQQVVRGDSAAYFCASSPTSGIQKETQYFGPGTRLLVL.

The chain has TRBV28 and TRBJ1-2; D remains ambiguous. CDR3 size: 14 residues. V was shortened by 4 bases and J by 6 bases, with 15 bases between the two germline ends. The germline V gene has CDR1 MDHEN and CDR2 SYDVKM. The CDR3 protein is CASSSVGRSHGYTF. In nucleotides, the CDR3 is TGTGCCAGCAGTTCAGTAGGGAGGTCGCATGGCTACACCTTC.

This clone was counted between two and nine times. This sequence joins TRBV4-1 and TRBJ2-6, with D possibly TRBD1 on 5 matching bases. V was clipped by 1 base and J by 0 bases, with 13 bases between them. The CDR3 spans 18 residues. Germline CDR1 and CDR2: MGHRA and YSYEKL. CDR3 residues: CASSQGQLRNSGANVLTF. The CDR3 DNA reads TGCGCCAGCAGCCAAGGACAGCTGAGAAACTCTGGGGCCAACGTCCTGACTTTC.

The chain has TRBV5-5 and TRBJ2-1; TRBD2 matches at 9 bases. The germline CDR1 and CDR2 sequences are SGHKS and YYEKEE (reference sequence). The trim removed 3 bases at V and 10 bases at J, leaving 5 bases unmatched. The CDR3 extends over 13 amino acids. The chain's CDR3 is CASSSHGLAEQFF. DNA for the CDR3: TGTGCCAGCAGCTCCCATGGACTAGCGGAGCAGTTCTTC.

In this sample, this clone turned up once. The V and J genes are TRBV19 and TRBJ2-1; 12 bases line up with TRBD2. Germline CDR1 and CDR2: LNHDA and SQIVND (reference sequence). V shed 4 bases, J shed 0 bases, and the junction held 7 bases outside the gene matches. CDR3 size: 18 residues. The CDR3 sequence: CASSTRTSGTSSYNEQFF. CDR3 in DNA: TGTGCCAGTAGTACCAGGACTAGCGGGACGAGCTCCTACAATGAGCAGTTCTTC.

The chain is built from TRBV6-6 and TRBJ1-5; the match to TRBD1 covers 7 bases. Germline V gene sequence: CDR1 MNHNY, CDR2 SVGAGI (reference sequence). This CDR3 is 16 amino acids long. Unmatched junction bases numbered 13, after V lost 5 bases and J lost 6 bases. Here the CDR3 DNA reads TGTGCCAGCAGTCGTCGACAGGGAATAGCCTTTCAGCCCCAGCATTTT. Its translation is CASSRRQGIAFQPQHF.

The V gene is TRBV14, the J gene TRBJ2-3; 7 bases agree with TRBD2. The CDR3 has 18 residues. Germline CDR1 SGHDN, CDR2 FVKESK. J was trimmed by 1 base and V by 1 base; bases with no gene match: 11. This chain's CDR3 is CASSQVDHRTRRTDTQYF. As DNA, the CDR3 is TGTGCCAGCAGCCAAGTCGACCACAGGACTAGGCGCACAGATACGCAGTATTTT.

The genes are TRBV29-1 and TRBJ1-2, with TRBD1 identical over 8 bases. After removal of 0 bases from V and 9 bases from J, the junction contained 9 bases not matched to a gene. The CDR3 has 14 amino acids. CDR1 and CDR2 from the germline V gene are SQVTM and ANQGSEA. CDR3: CSVEDPPGGGSYTF. The DNA for the CDR3 is TGCAGCGTTGAAGATCCCCCAGGGGGCGGAAGCTACACCTTC.

This clone has more than one count but fewer than ten. V is TRBV6-2 or TRBV6-3 and J is TRBJ2-3; 8 positions agree with TRBD1. There are 16 residues in the CDR3. Germline V gene data show CDR1 as MNHEY and CDR2 as SVGEGT. After removal of 0 bases from V and 6 bases from J, the junction contained 8 bases not matched to a gene. CDR3 DNA sequence: TGTGCCAGCAGTTACTCGGGGCAGGGGGCGCCCGATACGCAGTATTTT. Amino acid sequence: CASSYSGQGAPDTQYF.